Listed here is a single T cell receptor beta chain. These data originate in a study of blood T cells in healthy people across ages. The CDR3 length is 11 residues. CDR1 MNHEY and CDR2 SVGEGT come from the germline V gene. The V end was cut by 8 bases, the J end by 5 bases, with 6 bases between. Alongside a J-beta primer mix, a sample-barcoded 5' primer served in a second PCR lasting about 6 to 11 cycles. TCRdb itself ran the 5' RACE reads through MiXCR, one entry per CDR3 protein. The sample holds about 760,000 distinct CDR3 sequences, around 25% seen once. This sample was also put to use in a study of T cells of mothers and their children. That report notes: Thymic selection, a shaping force on TCR recombination output, acts similarly in related and unrelated pairs.

Source material: blood. The chain couples TRBV6-2 or TRBV6-3 to TRBJ1-4, with D hard to call. The source is a boy aged 5-17 years in good health. CDR3 DNA: TGTGCCAGCGAGGGAAATGAAAAACTGTTTTTT. Its translation: CASEGNEKLFF.